What follows are 31 T cell receptor beta chains derived from one specimen sequenced in a study of T cell repertoires in aging, cancer and after chemotherapy (dated by TCRdb to 2018 to 2020). TCR beta rearrangements were amplified from genomic DNA isolated from peripheral blood, not from sorted cells or RNA. These reads were obtained on an Illumina MiSeq. Rearranged TRB sequences spanning V, D and J segments were amplified in a multiplex touch-down PCR with a mixed TRB-A/B primer pool. In TCRdb, the public reads were trimmed at Q25 with fastp and aligned with MiXCR, with productive beta chains retained. Every CDR3 protein is listed once, alongside the most common genes and DNA of its rows. In this sample the table shows about 12,000 distinct CDR3 sequences, roughly 32% of which occur a single time. The ten largest clones take up 10% of the sample. Input material: blood. Source of these receptors: a human donor in good health. The donor label of this sample is uncertain.

This clonotype turned up a few times. The gene calls are TRBV20-1 and TRBJ2-3; D may correspond to TRBD1 or TRBD2 (6 bases each). Looked up from germline, CDR1 is DFQATT and CDR2 is SNEGSKA (reference sequence). CDR3 length: 14 amino acids. V lost 3 bases and J lost 3, with 13 bases in between. The CDR3 reads CSASPGAGTDTQYF. The CDR3 bases are TGCAGTGCTAGTCCGGGGGCCGGAACAGATACGCAGTATTTT.

This clonotype has a handful of counts. CDR3 sequence reads: CASSPRGWGVLHNSPLHF. CDR3 DNA sequence: TGTGCCAGCAGTCCACGGGGTTGGGGGGTTTTGCATAATTCACCCCTCCACTTT. The genes are TRBV6-5 and TRBJ1-6, with D tentatively TRBD1 (5 bases). Germline V lookup: CDR1 MNHEY, CDR2 SVGAGI. The V end lost 5 bases, the J end lost 5 bases, and 22 bases lay between the germline ends. CDR3 length: 18 amino acids.

This clonotype occurred a few times. V gene TRBV6-5 combines with J gene TRBJ2-7; D remains ambiguous. Trimming left V 2 bases short and J 0 bases short, with 5 bases between. This CDR3 comprises 13 residues. Germline CDR1 MNHEY, CDR2 SVGAGI. The CDR3 DNA reads as TGTGCCAGCAGTTACACCTACTCCTACGAGCAGTACTTC. Protein product: CASSYTYSYEQYF.

The V gene is TRBV7-6, the J gene TRBJ2-5; TRBD2 matches 13 bases. The junction had 3 bases not matched to a gene; V was cut back by 1 base and J by 4 bases. This CDR3 comprises 16 residues. Looked up from germline, CDR1 is SGHVS and CDR2 is FNYEAQ. The CDR3 region has the DNA TGTGCCAGCAGCTTAGACCGACTAGCGGGGGGAGAGACCCAGTACTTC. It yields the protein CASSLDRLAGGETQYF. Supplemented by reference TRBV7-6 and TRBJ2-5, the full variable domain reads GAGVSQSPRYKVTKRGQDVALRCDPISGHVSLYWYRQALGQGPEFLTYFNYEAQQDKSGLPNDRFSAERPEGSISTLTIQRTEQRDSAMYRCASSLDRLAGGETQYFGPGTRLLVL.

This clonotype was observed a few times. The genes are TRBV27 and TRBJ2-1; 12 nucleotides line up with TRBD2. The CDR3 is made up of 16 amino acids. The junction had 9 bases not matched to a gene; V was cut back by 3 bases and J by 9 bases. Germline assignment: CDR1 MNHEY and CDR2 SMNVEV (reference sequence). The CDR3 DNA is TGTGCCAGCAGTTTCGTCCTAGCGGGGGGGCCTGGTGAGCAGTTCTTC. Translating gives CASSFVLAGGPGEQFF.

The J gene is TRBJ2-3, the V gene TRBV12-3 or TRBV12-4; tentative D call: TRBD2 (6 bases). The CDR3 has 16 amino acids. The V gene lost 8 bases and the J gene lost 0 bases, with 18 bases spanning the gap. This CDR3 reads CASAIIGRLSTDTQYF. The CDR3 region has the DNA TGTGCCAGCGCAATAATAGGGAGGTTAAGCACAGATACGCAGTATTTT.

By share, this clonotype ranks as medium-sized. The rearrangement uses TRBV29-1 and TRBJ2-3; 9 bases are a match to TRBD2. V was pared by 7 bases and J by 1 base, with 9 bases of the junction left unmatched. This CDR3 contains 15 residues. Germline CDR1 reads SQVTM; CDR2 reads ANQGSEA. The CDR3 DNA follows: TGCAGCGCCGAGGGGGCTAGCGGGGGCACAGATACGCAGTATTTT. Protein: CSAEGASGGTDTQYF.

The chain employs TRBV28 and TRBJ1-2, with D perhaps TRBD1 (6 bases). V was clipped by 6 bases and J by 2 bases, with 10 bases between them. Germline CDR1 reads MDHEN; CDR2 reads SYDVKM. This CDR3 has 13 residues. Here the CDR3 reads CASRWTVNYGYTF. The DNA of the CDR3 is TGTGCCAGCAGGTGGACAGTCAACTATGGCTACACCTTC.

The rearrangement uses TRBV19 and TRBJ2-7, with D tentatively TRBD1 (6 bases). Germline CDR1 is LNHDA and CDR2 is SQIVND (reference sequence). The CDR3 runs 16 residues. V lost 6 bases and J lost 1, with 19 bases in between. The CDR3 sequence is CASSMRAGEGSYEQYF. As DNA, the CDR3 is TGTGCCAGTAGCATGCGGGCAGGGGAAGGGTCCTACGAGCAGTACTTC.

This clonotype has only one observation. The J gene is TRBJ1-1, the V gene TRBV5-6, with 7 bases lining up with TRBD1. Looked up from germline, CDR1 is SGHDT and CDR2 is YYEEEE. The CDR3 runs 15 residues. The ends lost 3 bases at V and 0 bases at J; junction bases unmatched: 5. CDR3: CASSWAGTVNTEAFF. The CDR3 DNA follows: TGTGCCAGCAGCTGGGCCGGGACAGTGAACACTGAAGCTTTCTTT.

The DNA of the CDR3 is TGTGCCATCAGTGATAATAGCGGGGGGGCAGTAGATACGCAGTATTTT. It codes for CAISDNSGGAVDTQYF. The chain is built from TRBV10-3 and TRBJ2-3; 11 bases fit TRBD2. CDR1 ENHRY and CDR2 SYGVKD come from the germline V gene. The CDR3 is 16 residues long. Trimming cost V 3 bases and J 5 bases; bases outside gene matches: 7.

This chain uses TRBV19 with TRBJ1-2; 10 nucleotides agree with TRBD1. After removal of 5 bases from V and 2 bases from J, the junction contained 2 bases not matched to a gene. Germline V gives CDR1 LNHDA, CDR2 SQIVND (reference sequence). This CDR3 spans 14 amino acids. The CDR3 is CASSVGQGNYGYTF. CDR3 DNA sequence: TGTGCCAGTAGTGTGGGACAGGGGAACTATGGCTACACCTTC.

This clonotype has more than one count but fewer than ten. The CDR3 DNA is TGTGCCAGCAGTATCACAGGGGGCCGCTCCTACAATGAGCAGTTCTTC. It is translated as CASSITGGRSYNEQFF. The J gene is TRBJ2-1, the V gene TRBV27; 9 positions agree with TRBD1. With 5 bases clipped from V and 0 bases from J, the junction kept 5 bases outside the gene matches. This CDR3 has 16 residues. Per germline, CDR1 MNHEY and CDR2 SMNVEV (reference sequence).

The rearrangement joins TRBV20-1 to TRBJ2-1; TRBD2 aligns across 12 bases. From germline, CDR1 is DFQATT and CDR2 SNEGSKA (reference sequence). Trimming removed 6 bases from V and 1 base from J; junction bases left unmatched: 10. This CDR3 comprises 17 residues. This CDR3 reads CSAGETSGGSSYNEQFF. DNA of the CDR3: TGCAGTGCAGGCGAGACTAGCGGGGGTTCGTCCTACAATGAGCAGTTCTTC.

This CDR3 reads CASSPRASGGAKETQYF. CDR3 DNA sequence: TGCGCCAGCAGCCCGAGGGCTAGCGGGGGGGCTAAAGAGACCCAGTACTTC. The chain has TRBV5-1 and TRBJ2-5; 12 bases map to TRBD2. In germline, CDR1 is SGHRS, CDR2 YFSETQ. The V gene end was trimmed by 4 bases and the J gene end by 3 bases; junction bases not matched to a gene: 10. The CDR3 contains 17 residues. Drawing the rest from reference TRBV5-1 and TRBJ2-5, the complete variable domain is KAGVTQTPRYLIKTRGQQVTLSCSPISGHRSVSWYQQTPGQGLQFLFEYFSETQRNKGNFPGRFSGRQFSNSRSEMNVSTLELGDSALYLCASSPRASGGAKETQYFGPGTRLLVL.

This clonotype was seen a handful of times. The chain couples TRBV6-2 or TRBV6-3 to TRBJ1-1, with D possibly matching TRBD1 (5 bases). V dropped 2 bases and J dropped 0 bases, with 16 bases sitting between them. The CDR3 consists of 17 residues. In germline, CDR1 is MNHEY, CDR2 SVGEGT. The CDR3 nucleotides are TGTGCCAGCAGTTACGGGGGACTTAATTCCGTGAACACTGAAGCTTTCTTT. Its protein product is CASSYGGLNSVNTEAFF.

This clonotype occurred a few times. CDR3 in amino acids: CASSYSYPGDFNSPLHF. In DNA, the CDR3 is TGTGCCAGCAGTTACTCCTATCCAGGGGATTTTAATTCACCCCTCCACTTT. The chain is built from TRBV6-6 and TRBJ1-6, with D tentatively TRBD1 (6 bases). The germline V and J ends were trimmed by 0 bases and 6 bases, with 15 bases remaining between them. The V gene's germline CDR1 is MNHNY and CDR2 SVGAGI (reference sequence). This CDR3 is 17 amino acids long.

The rearrangement links TRBV15 to TRBJ1-5; no clear D. There are 15 residues in the CDR3. V lost 1 base to trimming and J lost 7 bases, with 14 bases between them. Per germline, CDR1 LNHNV and CDR2 YYDKDF (reference sequence). The CDR3 coding sequence is TGTGCCACCAGCAGAGCTGAGGGTTCAGAACAGCCCCAGCATTTT. Translation gives CATSRAEGSEQPQHF.

By frequency in the sample, this clonotype is medium-sized. V gene TRBV29-1 combines with J gene TRBJ1-6, with a possible D match to TRBD1 (6 bases). This CDR3 has 14 residues. Trimming took 5 bases from V and 9 from J, leaving 17 bases between them. The germline gives CDR1 SQVTM, CDR2 ANQGSEA. CDR3 residues: CSVSGATDSSPLHF. The CDR3 DNA sequence: TGCAGCGTTTCGGGGGCCACGGATAGTTCACCCCTCCACTTT.

The genes are TRBV5-4 and TRBJ1-1; D is possibly TRBD1 (5 bases). Deletions cut 4 bases from V and 8 bases from J, with 12 bases between. CDR3 size: 12 residues. Germline CDR1 reads SGHNT; CDR2 reads YYREEE (reference sequence). The chain's CDR3 is CASSQGANEAFF. DNA of the CDR3: TGTGCCAGCAGCCAAGGGGCCAACGAAGCTTTCTTT.

This chain links TRBV19 with TRBJ2-4; perhaps D is TRBD1 or TRBD2 (5 bases each). From germline, CDR1 is LNHDA and CDR2 SQIVND (reference sequence). CDR3 size: 13 residues. V lost 6 bases and J 8 bases, leaving 14 bases between the germline ends. The CDR3 DNA is TGTGCCAGTAGCCAATGGGGGTGGGACATTCAGTACTTC. This translates into CASSQWGWDIQYF.

Regarding this clonotype: At one end the junction does not follow the germline gene, possibly because of a read error. This chain uses TRBV10-3 with TRBJ1-1; D possibly corresponds to TRBD1 (5 bases). CDR1 ENHRY and CDR2 SYGVKD come from the germline V gene. The CDR3 contains 18 residues. The chain's CDR3 is CASSYGTPRGNMETEAFF. CDR3 DNA: TGTGCCAGCAGTTACGGGACCCCCCGAGGTAATATGGAGACTGAAGCTTTCTTT.

In this sample, this clonotype is medium-sized. This rearrangement joins TRBV29-1 to TRBJ2-3; TRBD2 aligns across 14 bases. The CDR3 sequence is 17 residues long. The germline gives CDR1 SQVTM, CDR2 ANQGSEA. V was pared by 0 bases and J by 5 bases, with 7 bases of the junction left unmatched. The chain's CDR3 is CSVEDPMTSGGEDTQYF. For the CDR3, the DNA is TGCAGCGTTGAAGATCCCATGACTAGCGGGGGGGAAGATACGCAGTATTTT.

In its sample, this clonotype is medium-sized. The genes are TRBV19 and TRBJ2-1; D unresolved. Germline V CDR1 and CDR2: LNHDA, SQIVND (reference sequence). V dropped 4 bases and J dropped 0 bases, with 10 bases sitting between them. The CDR3 is made up of 15 amino acids. The CDR3 sequence: CASSTTQSSYNEQFF. In nucleotides, the CDR3 is TGTGCCAGTAGTACCACTCAATCCTCCTACAATGAGCAGTTCTTC.

In the case of this clonotype: At one boundary the junction diverges from the germline segment, which might be a read error. The chain links TRBV6-5 to TRBJ2-1; 8 positions agree with TRBD2. The CDR3 is made up of 17 amino acids. CDR1 is MNHEY and CDR2 is SVGAGI in the germline V gene. CDR3 DNA: TGTGCCAGCAGTCCCTTCTTCGGGGGGGCCTCCTACGATGAGCAGTTCTTC. Translating it yields CASSPFFGGASYDEQFF.

This clonotype was counted only a few times. The V call is TRBV6-1, the J call TRBJ2-2; 13 bases line up with TRBD2. V shed 1 base and J 4 bases; nucleotides not matched to a gene: 3. The germline V gene encodes CDR1 MNHNS and CDR2 SASEGT. The CDR3 runs 17 residues. CDR3 in amino acids: CASSEVGLAGPTGELFF. The CDR3 region has the DNA TGTGCCAGCAGTGAAGTGGGACTAGCGGGGCCCACCGGGGAGCTGTTTTTT.

By frequency in the sample, this clonotype is medium-sized. The chain combines TRBV19 with TRBJ2-6, with a possible D match to TRBD2 (6 bases). Trimming pared 8 bases from V and 0 bases from J, leaving 17 bases between. The germline V gene encodes CDR1 LNHDA and CDR2 SQIVND (reference sequence). CDR3 length: 17 amino acids. The CDR3 sequence: CASHPGLKSSGANVLTF. Here the CDR3 DNA reads TGTGCCAGTCACCCGGGACTCAAGAGCTCTGGGGCCAACGTCCTGACTTTC.

V and J are TRBV7-9 and TRBJ1-4; 11 bases are a match to TRBD1. There are 14 residues in the CDR3. The junction had 4 bases not matched to a gene; V was cut back by 5 bases and J by 8 bases. Per the germline V gene, CDR1 is SEHNR and CDR2 is FQNEAQ (reference sequence). The CDR3 DNA sequence: TGTGCCAGCAGCCAAGGGACAGGGGGGGAAAAACTGTTTTTT. Translated, it gives CASSQGTGGEKLFF. The full variable domain, its missing parts supplied by reference TRBV7-9 and TRBJ1-4, is DTGVSQNPRHKITKRGQNVTFRCDPISEHNRLYWYRQTLGQGPEFLTYFQNEAQLEKSRLLSDRFSAERPKGSFSTLEIQRTEQGDSAMYLCASSQGTGGEKLFFGSGTQLSVL.

The rearrangement uses TRBV5-4 and TRBJ1-2; TRBD1 agrees at 11 bases. This CDR3 is 14 amino acids long. Unmatched junction bases numbered 3, after V lost 0 bases and J lost 8 bases. Germline lookup yields CDR1 SGHNT and CDR2 YYREEE (reference sequence). The CDR3 region is CASSLVGQGGGYTF. For the CDR3, the DNA is TGTGCCAGCAGCTTGGTGGGACAGGGGGGAGGCTACACCTTC.

This clonotype is categorized as medium-sized. The chain uses TRBV29-1 and TRBJ2-1, with TRBD2 identical over 10 bases. Germline CDR1 SQVTM, CDR2 ANQGSEA. Trimming cost V 7 bases and J 4 bases; bases outside gene matches: 7. The CDR3 loop spans 14 amino acids. The CDR3 DNA reads TGCAGCGCTACCGGGACTAGCGTGTACAATGAGCAGTTCTTC. Its translation: CSATGTSVYNEQFF.

By share of the sample, this clonotype is medium-sized (0.01 to 0.1%). The genes are TRBV6-5 and TRBJ2-1; 7 bases fit TRBD1. CDR1 is MNHEY and CDR2 is SVGAGI in the germline V gene. The CDR3 has 14 amino acids. With V trimmed by 6 bases and J by 3 bases, 5 bases remained unmatched. In nucleotides, the CDR3 is TGTGCCAGCAGAACAGGGGCCGACTACAATGAGCAGTTCTTC. It yields the protein CASRTGADYNEQFF.